This is a list of T cell receptor beta chains from one sample in a study of early T cells in non-severe SARS-CoV-2 infection. From the 5' RACE reads, TCRdb called clonotypes with MiXCR, one entry per CDR3 protein. The sample yields roughly 34,000 distinct CDR3 sequences, roughly 5.7% seen once. Sequenced sample: whole blood. These receptors all come from an adult who was a healthcare worker with PCR-confirmed SARS-CoV-2 infection or an uninfected control (not recorded which). The CDR3 runs from the conserved cysteine through the conserved F or W. Fields, in order: D gene, CDR3 length, clone size, J gene, V gene, CDR3 DNA, CDR3 protein. The D gene is left open where the match is weak. Part of the rows lack a size; the others show once, few, many or a class for expanded clones.

TRBD1 16 NA TRBJ1-6 TRBV28 TGTGCCAGCAGTTTATGGAGGGGACAGGGTAATTCACCCCTCCACTTT CASSLWRGQGNSPLHF
NA 16 few TRBJ2-5 TRBV5-4 TGTGCCAGCAGCTTGTCCAGGGGCCCCCTTGGAGAGACCCAGTACTTC CASSLSRGPLGETQYF
TRBD1 15 many TRBJ1-2 TRBV29-1 TGCAGCGTGGAAGGGACAGGGCCCCCTAACTATGGCTACACCTTC CSVEGTGPPNYGYTF
NA 14 few TRBJ2-6 TRBV10-3 TGTGCCGCCGGAAGAGGAGCGGGGGCCAACGTCCTGACTTTC CAAGRGAGANVLTF
NA 15 few TRBJ2-5 TRBV7-2 TGTGCCAGCAGCTTAGGCTCTACCCCCGGAGAGACCCAGTACTTC CASSLGSTPGETQYF
NA 12 few TRBJ2-7 TRBV12-3/TRBV12-4 TGTGCCAGCACCACGATTAGGGGCGAGCAGTACTTC CASTTIRGEQYF
NA 13 many TRBJ1-5 TRBV28 TGTGCCAGCAGTTTGCTAGGGAATCAGCCCCAGCATTTT CASSLLGNQPQHF
NA 15 many TRBJ2-1 TRBV2 TGTGCCAGCAGTGAAGCGAGGGGGGGCTACAATGAGCAGTTCTTC CASSEARGGYNEQFF
NA 13 NA TRBJ2-3 TRBV20-1 TGCAGTGCTAGCGGAGGGGGGACGGATACGCAGTATTTT CSASGGGTDTQYF
NA 15 many TRBJ1-5 TRBV30 TGTGCCTGGAGCCGGGGAGGGGCTGGCAATCAGCCCCAGCATTTT CAWSRGGAGNQPQHF
NA 15 NA TRBJ1-3 TRBV4-3 TGCGCCAGCAGCCTAGCAGGGATCCCTGGAAACACCATATATTTT CASSLAGIPGNTIYF
NA 14 many TRBJ1-4 TRBV20-1 TGCAGTGCTACCCGGGCGGGGGCTAATGAAAAACTGTTTTTT CSATRAGANEKLFF
TRBD1 15 NA TRBJ1-5 TRBV30 TGTGCCTGGAGTGAAAGGCCAGGGGGCATTTGGCCCCAGCATTTT CAWSERPGGIWPQHF
NA 15 few TRBJ2-6 TRBV7-2 TGTGCCAGCAGCTTAATGGAGTCTGGGGCCAACGTCCTGACTTTC CASSLMESGANVLTF
NA 14 many TRBJ2-7 TRBV27 TGTGCCAGCAGTCTAGTCGACGGCTCCTACGAGCAGTACTTC CASSLVDGSYEQYF
TRBD2 17 few TRBJ2-3 TRBV11-2 TGTGCCAGCAGCTTTGGTAGCGGGGCCACCGGGAGAGATACGCAGTATTTT CASSFGSGATGRDTQYF
NA 14 many TRBJ2-7 TRBV6-1 TGTGCCAGCAGTGTAGACACACGCTCCTACGAGCAGTACTTC CASSVDTRSYEQYF
NA 14 many TRBJ1-3 TRBV7-2 TGTGCCAGCAGCTTAGAGGGGGTCGGAAACACCATATATTTT CASSLEGVGNTIYF
TRBD2 13 many TRBJ2-3 TRBV20-1 TGCAGTGCGGAACTAGCGGGCACAGATACGCAGTATTTT CSAELAGTDTQYF
NA 12 few TRBJ2-7 TRBV30 TGTGCCTGGAGTGTACTCCCCGGGGAGCAGTACTTC CAWSVLPGEQYF
NA 14 many TRBJ2-3 TRBV13 TGTGCCAGCACTAGCAGGGGTCGTACAGATACGCAGTATTTT CASTSRGRTDTQYF
NA 11 many TRBJ2-5 TRBV20-1 TGCAGTGCTAGGCCCTTGGAGACCCAGTACTTC CSARPLETQYF
NA 14 NA TRBJ2-3 TRBV27 TGTGCCACCAGACAGGGGAGGGGCACAGATACGCAGTATTTT CATRQGRGTDTQYF
NA 11 few TRBJ1-1 TRBV28 TGTGCCAGCAGGGAGGGGACTGAAGCTTTCTTT CASREGTEAFF
NA 13 many TRBJ2-7 TRBV7-2 TGTGCCAGCAGCGTCTATAGGGGTTACGAGCAGTACTTC CASSVYRGYEQYF
TRBD1 15 NA TRBJ2-7 TRBV7-2 TGTGCCAGCAGCCCGAAAGACAGGGGCGTGCGCGAGCAGTACTTC CASSPKDRGVREQYF
NA 14 few TRBJ1-2 TRBV20-1 TGCAGTGCTAGAAAGCCCGGACAGTACTATGGCTACACCTTC CSARKPGQYYGYTF
NA 12 many TRBJ1-5 TRBV27 TGTGCCAGCAGTTTACCCAATCAGCCCCAGCATTTT CASSLPNQPQHF
TRBD2 13 many TRBJ2-1 TRBV10-3 TGTGCCATCCGCGGGAGGCTAAACAATGAGCAGTTCTTC CAIRGRLNNEQFF
TRBD2 16 many TRBJ2-1 TRBV6-1 TGTGCCAGCAAGAGGCCTAGCGGGGGACCAACGAATGAGCAGTTCTTC CASKRPSGGPTNEQFF